This TCR beta chain appears in the sequencing data of a study of blood T cell repertoires in COVID-19. Libraries were prepared by immunoSEQ multiplex PCR; TCRdb keeps only in-frame clonotypes and omits some of them. The profile shows a few hundred thousand clones, 85% of them singletons. V lost 1 base to trimming and J lost 6 bases; unmatched junction nucleotides: 14. Germline loops: CDR1 SGHVS, CDR2 FNYEAQ. The CDR3 is 18 amino acids. This chain connects TRBV7-6 to TRBJ2-7, with TRBD2 identical over 11 bases. Sequencing was carried out using PBMCs or T cells enriched from blood (not recorded which). The sequence derives from a woman in her fifties or sixties who had recovered from COVID-19. The CDR3 loop reads CASSLGSGRGLRDREQYF. For the CDR3, the DNA is TGTGCCAGCAGCTTAGGTAGCGGGAGGGGCCTGCGTGATCGCGAGCAGTACTTC. Drawing the rest from reference TRBV7-6 and TRBJ2-7, the complete variable domain is GAGVSQSPRYKVTKRGQDVALRCDPISGHVSLYWYRQALGQGPEFLTYFNYEAQQDKSGLPNDRFSAERPEGSISTLTIQRTEQRDSAMYRCASSLGSGRGLRDREQYFGPGTRLTVT.